This T cell receptor (beta chain) was sequenced in a study of T cell responses to AZD1222 COVID-19 vaccine. Study-wide results and limits: Spike-specific TCR breadth and depth both grew after two AZD1222 doses. The study reported that nearly half of spike-specific TCRs target unmutated variant regions. Repertoire sampling was restricted to post-peak T cell response timepoints. The donors showed a predominance of white British ancestry and of females, with possible underestimation of clonal diversity.

This CDR3 region has 14 residues. Per germline, CDR1 GTSNPN and CDR2 SVGIG (reference sequence). The ends were cut back, 3 bases at V and 0 bases at J, with 10 bases in the middle. Using immunoSEQ multiplex PCR, the repertoire was profiled, and TCRdb retains in-frame clones only, with some absent. The data show 90,000 to 110,000 clones, 70% to 90% seen once. Notes on this clone: Its antigen is still unknown.

This TCR was recovered from an adult in good health. This specimen was peripheral blood, taken on day 0 of AZD1222 vaccination. The chain employs TRBV30 and TRBJ2-3, with unresolved D. The CDR3 sequence: CAWSRLESTDTQYF. The CDR3, as DNA: TGTGCCTGGAGCCGACTGGAGAGCACAGATACGCAGTATTTT.